Listed below are T cell receptor beta chains from one sample, sequenced in a study of blood T cells in healthy people across ages. TCRdb re-called the 5' RACE reads with MiXCR, one entry per CDR3 protein. The table shows 720,000 or so distinct CDR3 sequences, with 40% to 45% occurring only once. The sequenced sample consisted of blood. These receptors were collected from a man older than 75 in good health. The CDR3 runs from the conserved cysteine through the conserved F or W. D genes are given only for firm matches. Some rows have no size entry. The others give once, few or many, or a class for an expanded clone.

CDR3nt: TGCGCCAGCAGCGTGGATATCAGGGATACGCAGTATTTT; CDR3aa: CASSVDIRDTQYF; abundance: .; j_gene: TRBJ2-3; d_gene: .; v_gene: TRBV5-1
CDR3nt: TGTGCCAGCAGCGTGGACAGGGCCCAAGAGACCCAGTACTTC; CDR3aa: CASSVDRAQETQYF; abundance: .; j_gene: TRBJ2-5; d_gene: TRBD1; v_gene: TRBV7-2
CDR3nt: TGTGCCAGCAGCTTAAACAGGGTCGGCGAGCAGTACTTC; CDR3aa: CASSLNRVGEQYF; abundance: few; j_gene: TRBJ2-7; d_gene: .; v_gene: TRBV11-2
CDR3nt: TGTGCCAGCAGCCGCGGGACCGGGGTCGAGCAGTACTTC; CDR3aa: CASSRGTGVEQYF; abundance: .; j_gene: TRBJ2-7; d_gene: .; v_gene: TRBV3-1
CDR3nt: TGTGCCAGCAGCCTAGGACAGGCCACAGATACGCAGTATTTT; CDR3aa: CASSLGQATDTQYF; abundance: many; j_gene: TRBJ2-3; d_gene: TRBD1; v_gene: TRBV6-5
CDR3nt: TGCAGTGCTAGAGATCCCAGGAGAAATAATTCACCCCTCCACTTT; CDR3aa: CSARDPRRNNSPLHF; abundance: .; j_gene: TRBJ1-6; d_gene: .; v_gene: TRBV20-1
CDR3nt: TGCAGTGCTAGTCTTGCGGGGGGCCCAGATACGCAGTATTTT; CDR3aa: CSASLAGGPDTQYF; abundance: .; j_gene: TRBJ2-3; d_gene: TRBD2; v_gene: TRBV20-1
CDR3nt: TGTGCCATCAGGGGAGGACAGGGTAATCCACCCCTCCACTTT; CDR3aa: CAIRGGQGNPPLHF; abundance: .; j_gene: TRBJ1-6; d_gene: TRBD1; v_gene: TRBV10-3
CDR3nt: TGCGCCAGCAGCTTGGAGGCACCGGAGTATGGCTACACCTTC; CDR3aa: CASSLEAPEYGYTF; abundance: few; j_gene: TRBJ1-2; d_gene: .; v_gene: TRBV5-1
CDR3nt: TGTGCCAGCAGCCCCTTAGGGCCTAAAGCGGGCTCCTACAATGAGCAGTTCTTC; CDR3aa: CASSPLGPKAGSYNEQFF; abundance: .; j_gene: TRBJ2-1; d_gene: .; v_gene: TRBV7-9
CDR3nt: TGTGCCAGCAGCCACCAGTCCAGGACTGGGGCGGGTCAGCCCCAGCATTTT; CDR3aa: CASSHQSRTGAGQPQHF; abundance: few; j_gene: TRBJ1-5; d_gene: .; v_gene: TRBV7-2
CDR3nt: TGTGCCAGCAGCCAATCGGGTGGACTAGCGACGGAGACCCAGTACTTC; CDR3aa: CASSQSGGLATETQYF; abundance: few; j_gene: TRBJ2-5; d_gene: TRBD2; v_gene: TRBV16
CDR3nt: TGTGCCAGCCAAAGGGTCCTGAGCTCCTACGAGCAGTACTTC; CDR3aa: CASQRVLSSYEQYF; abundance: many; j_gene: TRBJ2-7; d_gene: .; v_gene: TRBV28
CDR3nt: TGTGCCAGCAAAAAGACAGCCTCCTACGAGCAGTACTTC; CDR3aa: CASKKTASYEQYF; abundance: .; j_gene: TRBJ2-7; d_gene: .; v_gene: TRBV6-5
CDR3nt: TGTGCCGGGGGGCCCACAGATACGCAGTATTTT; CDR3aa: CAGGPTDTQYF; abundance: once; j_gene: TRBJ2-3; d_gene: .; v_gene: TRBV7-9
CDR3nt: TGTGTCAGCAGCTCCACCTGGGAGCAGTTCTTC; CDR3aa: CVSSSTWEQFF; abundance: .; j_gene: TRBJ2-1; d_gene: .; v_gene: TRBV11-2
CDR3nt: TGCGCCAGCAGCAAACAGGGCAAAGCAGATACGCAGTATTTT; CDR3aa: CASSKQGKADTQYF; abundance: .; j_gene: TRBJ2-3; d_gene: .; v_gene: TRBV5-1
CDR3nt: TGTGCCAGCTCACCACGGCTAGCGGGGACCTACAATGAGCAGTTCTTC; CDR3aa: CASSPRLAGTYNEQFF; abundance: .; j_gene: TRBJ2-1; d_gene: TRBD2; v_gene: TRBV18
CDR3nt: TGCAGTGCCGAGCGGGGTACTGACAATGAGCAGTTCTTC; CDR3aa: CSAERGTDNEQFF; abundance: .; j_gene: TRBJ2-1; d_gene: TRBD2; v_gene: TRBV20-1
CDR3nt: TGTGCCAGCTCGCTACAGGGTAACAATTACGAGCAGTACTTC; CDR3aa: CASSLQGNNYEQYF; abundance: .; j_gene: TRBJ2-7; d_gene: .; v_gene: TRBV18
CDR3nt: TGCAGTGCTAGAGACCAACGACTAGCGGGAGGCCCCTACAATGAGCAGTTCTTC; CDR3aa: CSARDQRLAGGPYNEQFF; abundance: .; j_gene: TRBJ2-1; d_gene: TRBD2; v_gene: TRBV20-1
CDR3nt: TGTGCCAGCAACCCCGGACAGGGCGCGAATAAGCAGTACTTC; CDR3aa: CASNPGQGANKQYF; abundance: .; j_gene: TRBJ2-7; d_gene: TRBD1; v_gene: TRBV6-6
CDR3nt: TGTGCCTGGAGTGGCGGGGCCAACAATCAGCCCCAGCATTTT; CDR3aa: CAWSGGANNQPQHF; abundance: .; j_gene: TRBJ1-5; d_gene: .; v_gene: TRBV30
CDR3nt: TGTGCCAGCAGAAGATGGACAGGGGACACCGGGGAGCTGTTTTTT; CDR3aa: CASRRWTGDTGELFF; abundance: .; j_gene: TRBJ2-2; d_gene: TRBD1; v_gene: TRBV27
CDR3nt: TGCGCCAGCCTCGGACTAGCGGGCCTCACCGGGGAGCTGTTTTTT; CDR3aa: CASLGLAGLTGELFF; abundance: few; j_gene: TRBJ2-2; d_gene: TRBD2; v_gene: TRBV10-2
CDR3nt: TGTGCCAGCAAGCAAACGGGATGGGGGGGCGGCTACACCTTC; CDR3aa: CASKQTGWGGGYTF; abundance: few; j_gene: TRBJ1-2; d_gene: .; v_gene: TRBV27